One sample yielded the 31 T cell receptor beta chains listed below, sequenced in a study of molecular identifiers for immune sequencing clone quantification. Using its own MiXCR run on the PCR reads, TCRdb lists one record per CDR3 protein. The table records around 6,000 distinct CDR3 sequences, approximately 15% of them present only once. Input material: naive CD8+ T cells from blood, with Jurkat cell RNA spiked in. Noted subset: FACS-sorted CD8+CD4-CCR7+CD45RA+ naive T cells. The receptor source for this set is a human donor in good health. Some libraries in this study had Jurkat cell RNA spiked in.

This clonotype is medium-sized (0.01 to 0.1%). This chain links TRBV4-3 with TRBJ2-3; 13 nucleotides match TRBD2. The CDR3 extends over 16 amino acids. The germline V gene encodes CDR1 LGHNA and CDR2 YSLEER. V lost 4 bases, J lost 4 bases, and 5 bases stayed unmatched. CDR3 coding DNA: TGCGCCAGCAGCCCACTAGCGGGGGGGGGTGCAGATACGCAGTATTTT. It specifies CASSPLAGGGADTQYF.

With regard to this clonotype: A much larger clone lies a single base off, so this may be a read error. This chain joins TRBV19 and TRBJ2-7; the match to TRBD2 covers 8 bases. CDR1 and CDR2 (germline): LNHDA, SQIVND (reference sequence). The CDR3 runs 14 residues. The CDR3 DNA sequence: TGTGCCAGTAGAAGCGGGGGAGACTCCTACGCGCAGTACTTC. This translates into CASRSGGDSYAQYF.

The table lists this clonotype with many counts. At one boundary the junction diverges from the germline segment, which might be a read error. V gene TRBV28 combines with J gene TRBJ2-7; tentative D call: TRBD1 (6 bases). The V gene's germline CDR1 is MDHEN and CDR2 SYDVKM. The CDR3 runs to 15 residues. CDR3 sequence reads: CASKKSTKDPGARTF. The CDR3 DNA reads TGTGCCAGCAAAAAGTCCACGAAAGACCCAGGGGCCCGTACCTTC.

By proportion, this clonotype is medium-sized. The chain is built from TRBV7-9 and TRBJ1-1; D gene ambiguous. The CDR3 sequence is 15 residues long. The germline gives CDR1 SEHNR, CDR2 FQNEAQ (reference sequence). The germline V and J ends were trimmed by 2 bases and 4 bases, with 14 bases remaining between them. The CDR3, as DNA: TGTGCCAGCAGCTTACCAGGACCCCTTGGCACTGAAGCTTTCTTT. Residues: CASSLPGPLGTEAFF.

By its share, this clonotype is medium-sized (0.01 to 0.1%). The genes are TRBV7-9 and TRBJ2-5, with a possible D match to TRBD1 (5 bases). This CDR3 has 12 amino acids. Germline values: CDR1 SEHNR, CDR2 FQNEAQ (reference sequence). V lost 6 bases to trimming and J lost 2 bases, with 7 bases between them. This CDR3 reads CASSRQQETQYF. As DNA, the CDR3 is TGTGCCAGCAGTCGACAGCAAGAGACCCAGTACTTC.

This clonotype has a handful of counts. The CDR3 end shows no conserved phenylalanine or tryptophan, and so a read error is likely. The chain joins TRBV5-1 to TRBJ2-1; 14 bases match TRBD2. The germline V gene encodes CDR1 SGHRS and CDR2 YFSETQ. The CDR3 has 21 residues. Unmatched junction bases numbered 21, after V lost 3 bases and J lost 7 bases. The CDR3 protein is CASSSSSLGTSGGRTVNEQFL. The CDR3, as DNA: TGCGCCAGCAGCTCCAGCTCTTTAGGGACTAGCGGGGGTAGAACGGTTAATGAGCAGTTCCTC.

This chain links TRBV30 with TRBJ1-1, with D uncertain. Germline V gene data show CDR1 as GTSNPN and CDR2 as SVGIG (reference sequence). The CDR3 is 11 amino acids. V was clipped by 6 bases and J by 11 bases, with 16 bases between them. CDR3 amino acids: CACSIGTEAFF. CDR3 coding DNA: TGTGCCTGCAGTATAGGCACGGAGGCTTTCTTT. The variable domain in full, with the rest retrieved from reference TRBV30 and TRBJ1-1, is SQTIHQWPATLVQPVGSPLSLECTVEGTSNPNLYWYRQAAGRGLQLLFYSVGIGQISSEVPQNLSASRPQDRQFILSSKKLLLSDSGFYLCACSIGTEAFFGQGTRLTVV.

By proportion, this clonotype is medium-sized (0.01 to 0.1%). The chain carries TRBV7-9 and TRBJ1-2, with a tentative D call TRBD1 (6 bases). The CDR3 sequence is 14 residues long. With 4 bases removed from V and 1 base from J, the gap between germline ends came to 10 bases. Germline loops: CDR1 SEHNR, CDR2 FQNEAQ (reference sequence). CDR3 nucleotides: TGTGCCAGCAGCTCCGACAGGCATAACTATGGCTACACCTTC. Translated, it gives CASSSDRHNYGYTF.

This clonotype is medium-sized (0.01 to 0.1%) by share. The rearrangement joins TRBV2 to TRBJ2-5, with D maybe TRBD1 (6 bases). Trimming took off 1 base at V and 2 bases at J, with 11 bases between the two ends. Looked up from germline, CDR1 is SNHLY and CDR2 is FYNNEI. There are 15 residues in the CDR3. CDR3 loop: CASSEGTETQETQYF. CDR3 sequence (DNA): TGTGCCAGCAGTGAAGGGACAGAAACTCAAGAGACCCAGTACTTC.

By sample share, this clonotype is medium-sized. Mismatch with germline at one junction end may stem from a read error. The CDR3 region has the DNA TGTGCCAGCAGCGGCCCCTCGGGGGGCTCCTCCGAGCAGTACTTC. Translating it yields CASSGPSGGSSEQYF. This rearrangement joins TRBV9 to TRBJ2-7; perhaps TRBD2 as D (7 bases). This CDR3 has 15 amino acids. In germline, CDR1 is SGDLS, CDR2 YYNGEE.

As to this clonotype: This may be a read error: a much more frequent sequence differs by one nucleotide. V and J are TRBV5-3 and TRBJ2-7, with D uncertain. TRBV5-3 has ORF status, its function being uncertain. This CDR3 has 13 amino acids. CDR3 DNA: TGTGCCAGCAGCTTGCGGTTGGAAGTCGGGCAGTACTTC. This codes for CASSLRLEVGQYF.

V and J are TRBV12-2 and TRBJ1-5; TRBD1 is the table's D call, not checked against the DNA. TRBV12-2 is listed as a pseudogene. The CDR3 spans 16 residues. The CDR3 nucleotides are TGTGCAAGTCGCTTAACTCGGGACAGATTTGATCAGCCCCAGCATTTT. Translating gives CASRLTRDRFDQPQHF.

This clonotype was seen only once. This chain joins TRBV6-2 or TRBV6-3 and TRBJ1-1; tentative D call: TRBD1 (6 bases). V was shortened by 2 bases and J by 6 bases, with 16 bases between the two germline ends. Germline loops: CDR1 MNHEY, CDR2 SVGEGT. The CDR3 sequence is 15 residues long. In DNA, the CDR3 is TGTGCCAGCAGTTACCCCCCTGGGGGGGGCCCTGAAGCTTTCTTT. This gives the protein CASSYPPGGGPEAFF.

This clonotype is termed medium-sized (0.01 to 0.1%). The chain carries TRBV5-1 and TRBJ1-1; D call uncertain. The CDR3 is 11 amino acids. CDR1 is SGHRS, CDR2 YFSETQ, per germline. The ends were cut back, 2 bases at V and 2 bases at J, with 1 base in the middle. CDR3 protein: CASSFNTEAFF. CDR3 DNA: TGCGCCAGCAGCTTCAACACTGAAGCTTTCTTT.

Worth noting for this clonotype: The junction shows a germline mismatch at one end, possibly a read error. The V call is TRBV6-2 or TRBV6-3, the J call TRBJ2-5; the D gene is possibly TRBD2 (6 bases). There are 14 residues in the CDR3. The germline V gene has CDR1 MNHEY and CDR2 SVGEGT. The CDR3 loop reads CASSEPAGRETQYF. Written as DNA, the CDR3 is TGTGCCAGCAGTGAACCTGCGGGAAGAGAGACCCAATACTTC.

CDR3 bases: TGTGCCAGCAGGGCCCTAGCAGTACCTGCCTACGAGCAGTACTTC. This codes for CASRALAVPAYEQYF. The genes are TRBV2 and TRBJ2-7, with a weak D call TRBD2 (5 bases). The CDR3 has 15 residues. Germline V lookup: CDR1 SNHLY, CDR2 FYNNEI. V was pared by 6 bases and J by 2 bases, with 17 bases between.

In this sample, this clonotype is medium-sized. The J gene is TRBJ2-7, the V gene TRBV20-1, with 11 bases fitting TRBD2. The CDR3 consists of 15 residues. J was trimmed by 5 bases and V by 0 bases; bases with no gene match: 6. The V gene's germline CDR1 is DFQATT and CDR2 SNEGSKA (reference sequence). CDR3 DNA sequence: TGCAGTGCTAGAGAGGCTAGCGGGGGGTGGAACGAGCAGTACTTC. Amino acid sequence: CSAREASGGWNEQYF.

Comment on this clonotype: The junction and the germline gene differ at one end; a read error may be behind it. The CDR3, as DNA: TGTGCCAGGAGTCAAGGGGGTACGGAGACGCAGTACTTC. As protein: CARSQGGTETQYF. The gene calls are TRBV7-9 and TRBJ2-5; the D gene is possibly TRBD1 (6 bases). Germline V lookup: CDR1 SEHNR, CDR2 FQNEAQ (reference sequence). The CDR3 runs to 13 residues.

This chain links TRBV6-2 or TRBV6-3 with TRBJ2-2, with 7 bases that match TRBD1. CDR3 length equals 16 residues. CDR1 MNHEY and CDR2 SVGEGT come from the germline V gene. V lost 5 bases, J lost 1 base, and 7 bases stayed unmatched. Written as DNA, the CDR3 is TGTGCCAGCAGTAACACAGGGGTTTGGAACACCGGGGAGCTGTTTTTT. As protein: CASSNTGVWNTGELFF.

This clonotype was picked up many times. The chain is built from TRBV7-9 and TRBJ1-3, with D uncertain. V lost 1 base and J lost 1, with 8 bases in between. The CDR3 consists of 15 residues. The germline gives CDR1 SEHNR, CDR2 FQNEAQ (reference sequence). As DNA, the CDR3 is TGTGCCAGCAGCTTAGGAAGGGCTTCTGGAAACACCATATATTTT. Translating gives CASSLGRASGNTIYF. Together with reference TRBV7-9 and TRBJ1-3, the CDR3 gives the full variable domain: DTGVSQNPRHKITKRGQNVTFRCDPISEHNRLYWYRQTLGQGPEFLTYFQNEAQLEKSRLLSDRFSAERPKGSFSTLEIQRTEQGDSAMYLCASSLGRASGNTIYFGEGSWLTVV.

This chain joins TRBV4-1 and TRBJ2-5, with 12 bases lining up with TRBD2. Trimming took 4 bases from V and 4 from J; bases not matched to a gene: 7. Germline V gene lookup returns CDR1 MGHRA and CDR2 YSYEKL. This CDR3 has 16 amino acids. For the CDR3, the DNA is TGCGCCAGCAGCCGAGTACTAGCGGGGGGTCCAGAGACCCAGTACTTC. Protein product: CASSRVLAGGPETQYF.

By sample fraction, this clonotype is medium-sized. J is TRBJ2-7 and V is TRBV28; tentatively, D is TRBD1 or TRBD2 (5 bases each). Per the germline V gene, CDR1 is MDHEN and CDR2 is SYDVKM. The CDR3 totals 15 residues. Trimming pared 6 bases from V and 3 bases from J, leaving 18 bases between. This CDR3 is CASSTDRDAGYEQYF. CDR3 coding DNA: TGTGCCAGCAGCACGGACCGGGACGCCGGCTACGAGCAGTACTTC. Variable domain in full (rest from reference TRBV28 and TRBJ2-7): DVKVTQSSRYLVKRTGEKVFLECVQDMDHENMFWYRQDPGLGLRLIYFSYDVKMKEKGDIPEGYSVSREKKERFSLILESASTNQTSMYLCASSTDRDAGYEQYFGPGTRLTVT.

The V call is TRBV20-1, the J call TRBJ2-7, with D possibly TRBD1 on 7 matching bases. Germline V gene sequence: CDR1 DFQATT, CDR2 SNEGSKA (reference sequence). The CDR3 has 15 amino acids. The CDR3 DNA reads TGCGGTTTCAGGCGCCCGGGGGACAGTTTCTACGAGCAGTACTTC. Protein sequence: CGFRRPGDSFYEQYF.

Note on this clonotype: This may come from a read error, since a much larger clone is one base off. In nucleotides, the CDR3 is TGTGCCAGCGGGGGGCAGCGTCCCAATCAGCCCCAGCATTTT. Protein sequence: CASGGQRPNQPQHF. V gene TRBV9 combines with J gene TRBJ1-5; tentatively, D is TRBD1 (6 bases). Germline V lookup: CDR1 SGDLS, CDR2 YYNGEE. The CDR3 consists of 14 residues. V was trimmed by 7 bases and J by 3 bases, leaving 14 bases between them.

This chain uses TRBV3-1 with TRBJ2-7; 10 nucleotides align to TRBD2. With 0 bases clipped from V and 2 bases from J, the junction kept 7 bases outside the gene matches. The CDR3 spans 17 residues. Per germline, CDR1 LGHDT and CDR2 YNNKEL (reference sequence). In nucleotides, the CDR3 is TGTGCCAGCAGCCAAGAAGCACTAGCGGGACCGACCTACGAGCAGTACTTC. It yields the protein CASSQEALAGPTYEQYF.

This clonotype rates as medium-sized. The chain couples TRBV6-2 or TRBV6-3 to TRBJ1-6; 7 bases match TRBD1. J gave up 7 bases and V 4 bases, and 4 bases lay outside the gene matches. CDR1 and CDR2 (germline): MNHEY, SVGEGT. The CDR3 loop spans 14 amino acids. CDR3 amino acids: CASSFGTVNSPLHF. In nucleotides, the CDR3 is TGTGCCAGCAGTTTCGGGACAGTAAATTCACCCCTCCACTTT.

Sample share makes this clonotype medium-sized (0.01 to 0.1%). This chain links TRBV6-5 with TRBJ2-7; D gene ambiguous. CDR1 is MNHEY and CDR2 is SVGAGI in the germline V gene. The V end lost 5 bases, the J end lost 2 bases, and 7 bases lay between the germline ends. The CDR3 length is 12 residues. The chain's CDR3 is CASSAGPYEQYF. In DNA form, the CDR3 reads TGTGCCAGCAGTGCAGGTCCCTACGAGCAGTACTTC.

In this sample, this clonotype is medium-sized. The genes are TRBV15 and TRBJ1-5; no clear D. The V end was cut by 5 bases, the J end by 7 bases, with 18 bases between. CDR3 size: 15 residues. CDR1 and CDR2 from the germline V gene are LNHNV and YYDKDF (reference sequence). CDR3 residues: CATSPDPGYDQPQHF. The CDR3 DNA reads as TGTGCCACCAGCCCCGATCCGGGATATGACCAGCCCCAGCATTTT.

The V call is TRBV7-9, the J call TRBJ2-7; D is possibly TRBD2 (5 bases). The length of the CDR3 is 13 residues. V was pared by 5 bases and J by 2 bases, with 10 bases between. The germline CDR1 and CDR2 sequences are SEHNR and FQNEAQ (reference sequence). CDR3 residues: CASSPGFAYEQYF. DNA of the CDR3: TGTGCCAGCAGCCCGGGGTTTGCCTACGAGCAGTACTTC.

This clonotype appeared many times. The chain combines TRBV13 with TRBJ2-7, with a weak D call TRBD2 (5 bases). V lost 0 bases and J 3 bases, leaving 9 bases between the germline ends. The germline V gene encodes CDR1 PRHDT and CDR2 FYEKMQ (reference sequence). This CDR3 spans 14 amino acids. DNA for the CDR3: TGTGCCAGCAGCTTAGGGGATGGGAGCTACGAGCAGTACTTC. Amino acids: CASSLGDGSYEQYF.

This clonotype was observed at least ten times. CDR3: CASRSGPNREETQYF. CDR3 nucleotide sequence: TGCGCCAGCAGGTCCGGGCCAAATAGGGAAGAGACCCAGTACTTC. The rearrangement joins TRBV10-2 to TRBJ2-5, with D unclear. Germline values: CDR1 WSHSY, CDR2 SAAADI. The CDR3 consists of 15 residues. V gave up 6 bases and J gave up 3 bases, with 17 bases separating them.